The sample holds a few counts of the clone carrying this T cell receptor (beta chain). What it binds is not known. This record comes from a study of cytomegalovirus exposure and HLA in healthy donors. General observations from the study: Among TCR beta chains, those listed as cytomegalovirus-associated numbered 164. Subsequent analysis found a tendency for first-cohort TCR clusters to co-occur within the 120 or so validation repertoires.

Method: immunoSEQ multiplex PCR; TCRdb's copy keeps in-frame clones and lacks some. The data show under 200,000 clones, over 85% seen once. Unmatched junction bases numbered 5, after V lost 7 bases and J lost 3 bases. This CDR3 has 14 amino acids. CDR1 and CDR2 from the germline V gene are MNHEY and SMNVEV (reference sequence). The origin of this receptor is a man between 18 and 29 years old in good health and CMV-seropositive. The V and J genes are TRBV27 and TRBJ2-7, with TRBD1 matching 11 bases. The specimen sequenced was PBMCs. The CDR3 nucleotides read TGTGCCAGCAAGGCCGGGACAGGGGGCTACGAGCAGTACTTC. Protein: CASKAGTGGYEQYF.